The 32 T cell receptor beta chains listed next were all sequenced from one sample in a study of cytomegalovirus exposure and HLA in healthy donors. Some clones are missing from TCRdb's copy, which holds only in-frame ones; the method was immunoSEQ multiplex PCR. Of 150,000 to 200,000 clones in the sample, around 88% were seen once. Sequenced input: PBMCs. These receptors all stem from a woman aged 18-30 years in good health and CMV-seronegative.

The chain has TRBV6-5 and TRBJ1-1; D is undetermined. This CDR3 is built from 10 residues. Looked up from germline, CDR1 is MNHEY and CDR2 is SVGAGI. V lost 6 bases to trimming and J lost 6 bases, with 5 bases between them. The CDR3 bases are TGTGCCAGCAGCGGTCCTGAAGCTTTCTTT. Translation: CASSGPEAFF.

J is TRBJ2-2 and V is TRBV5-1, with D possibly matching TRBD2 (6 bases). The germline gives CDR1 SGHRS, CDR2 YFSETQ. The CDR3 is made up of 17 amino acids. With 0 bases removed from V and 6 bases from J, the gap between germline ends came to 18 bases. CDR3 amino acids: CASSLAPGALFSGELFF. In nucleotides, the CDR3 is TGCGCCAGCAGCTTGGCGCCGGGAGCCCTTTTTTCCGGGGAGCTGTTTTTT.

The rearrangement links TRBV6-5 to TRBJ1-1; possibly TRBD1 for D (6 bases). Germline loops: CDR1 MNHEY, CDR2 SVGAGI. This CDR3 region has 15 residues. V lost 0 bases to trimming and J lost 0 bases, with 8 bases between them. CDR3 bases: TGTGCCAGCAGTTACTCGAGGGGGATGAACACTGAAGCTTTCTTT. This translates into CASSYSRGMNTEAFF.

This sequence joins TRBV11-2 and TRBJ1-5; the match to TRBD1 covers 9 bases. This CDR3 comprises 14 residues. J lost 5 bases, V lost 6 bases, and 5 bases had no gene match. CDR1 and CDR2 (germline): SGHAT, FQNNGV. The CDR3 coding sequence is TGTGCCAGCAGTATAACAGGGGGCTATCAGCCCCAGCATTTT. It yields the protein CASSITGGYQPQHF.

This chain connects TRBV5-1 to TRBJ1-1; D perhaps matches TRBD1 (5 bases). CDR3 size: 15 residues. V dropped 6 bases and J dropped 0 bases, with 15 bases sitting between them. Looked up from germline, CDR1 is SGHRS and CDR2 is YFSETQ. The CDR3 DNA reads TGCGCCAGCACCTTAACGACAGATATGAACACTGAAGCTTTCTTT. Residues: CASTLTTDMNTEAFF.

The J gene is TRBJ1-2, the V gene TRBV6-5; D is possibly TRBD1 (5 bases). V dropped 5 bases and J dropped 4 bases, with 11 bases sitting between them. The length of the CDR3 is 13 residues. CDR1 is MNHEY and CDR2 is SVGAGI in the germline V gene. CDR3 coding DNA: TGTGCCAGCAGTGTACGGGGGGTCTATGGCTACACCTTC. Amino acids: CASSVRGVYGYTF.

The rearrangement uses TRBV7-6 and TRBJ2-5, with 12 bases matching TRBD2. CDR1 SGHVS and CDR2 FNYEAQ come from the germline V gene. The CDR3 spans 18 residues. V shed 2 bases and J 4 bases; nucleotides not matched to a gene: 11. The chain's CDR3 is CASSLSRLAGGPGETQYF. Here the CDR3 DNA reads TGTGCCAGCAGCTTAAGTAGGCTAGCGGGAGGGCCGGGAGAGACCCAGTACTTC.

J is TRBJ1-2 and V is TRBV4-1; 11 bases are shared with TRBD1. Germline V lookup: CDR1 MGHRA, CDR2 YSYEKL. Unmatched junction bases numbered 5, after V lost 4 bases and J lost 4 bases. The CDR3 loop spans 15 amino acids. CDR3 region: CASSPRTGGGYGYTF. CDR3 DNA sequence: TGCGCCAGCAGCCCTAGGACAGGGGGCGGCTATGGCTACACCTTC.

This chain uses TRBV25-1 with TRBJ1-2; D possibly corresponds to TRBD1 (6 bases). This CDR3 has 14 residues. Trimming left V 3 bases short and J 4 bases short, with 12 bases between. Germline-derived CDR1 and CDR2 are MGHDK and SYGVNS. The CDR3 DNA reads TGTGCCAGCAGTGAGTACAGGGTAACCTATGGCTACACCTTC. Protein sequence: CASSEYRVTYGYTF.

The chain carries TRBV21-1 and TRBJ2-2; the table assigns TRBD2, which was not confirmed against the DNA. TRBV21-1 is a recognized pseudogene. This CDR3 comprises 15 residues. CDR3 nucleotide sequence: TGTGCCAGCAGGGTGGAGGGTAGATACACCGGGGAGCTGTTTTTT. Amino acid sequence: CASRVEGRYTGELFF.

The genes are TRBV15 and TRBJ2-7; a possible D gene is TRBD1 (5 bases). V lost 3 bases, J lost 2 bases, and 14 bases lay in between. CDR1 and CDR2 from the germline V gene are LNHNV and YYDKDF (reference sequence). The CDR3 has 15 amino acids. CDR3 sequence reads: CATSSRWGRTYEQYF. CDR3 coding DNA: TGTGCCACCAGCAGTAGGTGGGGCCGGACCTACGAGCAGTACTTC.

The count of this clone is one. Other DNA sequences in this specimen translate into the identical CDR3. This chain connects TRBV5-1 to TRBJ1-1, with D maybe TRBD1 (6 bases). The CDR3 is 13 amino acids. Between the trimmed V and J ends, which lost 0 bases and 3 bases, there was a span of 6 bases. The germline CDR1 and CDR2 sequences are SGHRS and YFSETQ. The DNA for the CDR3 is TGCGCCAGCAGCTTGGCAGGGGACACTGAAGCTTTCTTT. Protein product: CASSLAGDTEAFF.

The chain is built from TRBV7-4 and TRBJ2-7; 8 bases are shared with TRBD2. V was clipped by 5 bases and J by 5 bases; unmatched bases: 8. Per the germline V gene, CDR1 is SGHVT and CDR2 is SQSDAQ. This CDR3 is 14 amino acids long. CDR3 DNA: TGTGCCAGCAGCGCCCGGACTAGCAGCCACGAGCAGTACTTC. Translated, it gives CASSARTSSHEQYF.

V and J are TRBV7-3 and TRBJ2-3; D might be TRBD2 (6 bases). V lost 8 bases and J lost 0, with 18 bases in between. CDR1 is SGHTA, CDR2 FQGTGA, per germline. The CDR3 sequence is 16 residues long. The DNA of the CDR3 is TGTGCCAGCCAACAACGACCGGGGGAAAGCACAGATACGCAGTATTTT. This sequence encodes CASQQRPGESTDTQYF.

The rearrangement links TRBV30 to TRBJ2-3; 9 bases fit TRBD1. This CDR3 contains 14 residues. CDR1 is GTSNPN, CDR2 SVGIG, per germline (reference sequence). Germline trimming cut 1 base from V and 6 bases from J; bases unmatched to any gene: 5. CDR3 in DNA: TGTGCCTGGAGTGCCGACAGGGGGACCGATACGCAGTATTTT. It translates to CAWSADRGTDTQYF. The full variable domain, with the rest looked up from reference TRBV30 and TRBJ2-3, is SQTIHQWPATLVQPVGSPLSLECTVEGTSNPNLYWYRQAAGRGLQLLFYSVGIGQISSEVPQNLSASRPQDRQFILSSKKLLLSDSGFYLCAWSADRGTDTQYFGPGTRLTVL.

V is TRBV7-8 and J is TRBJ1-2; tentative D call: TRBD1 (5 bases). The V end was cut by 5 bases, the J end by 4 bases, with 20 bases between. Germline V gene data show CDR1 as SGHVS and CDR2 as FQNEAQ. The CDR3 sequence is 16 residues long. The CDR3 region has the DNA TGTGCCAGCAGCCCAGCCTATCGGCAGGGTGGCTATGGCTACACCTTC. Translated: CASSPAYRQGGYGYTF.

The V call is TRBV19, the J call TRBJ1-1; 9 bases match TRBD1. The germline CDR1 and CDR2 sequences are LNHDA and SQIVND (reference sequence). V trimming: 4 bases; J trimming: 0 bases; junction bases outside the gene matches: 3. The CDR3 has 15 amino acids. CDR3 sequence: CASSNGTGMNTEAFF. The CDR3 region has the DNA TGTGCCAGTAGTAATGGGACAGGGATGAACACTGAAGCTTTCTTT.

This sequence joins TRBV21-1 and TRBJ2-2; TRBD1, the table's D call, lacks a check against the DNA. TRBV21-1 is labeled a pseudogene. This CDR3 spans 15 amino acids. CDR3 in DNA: TGTGCCAGCAGCGAAGGACAGGGCAACACCGGGGAGCTGTTTTTT. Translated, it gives CASSEGQGNTGELFF.

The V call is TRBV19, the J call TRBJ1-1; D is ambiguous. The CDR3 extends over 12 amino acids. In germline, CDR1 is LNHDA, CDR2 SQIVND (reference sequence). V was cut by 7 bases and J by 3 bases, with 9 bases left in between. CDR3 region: CASTARDTEAFF. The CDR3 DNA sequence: TGTGCCAGTACCGCGCGAGACACTGAAGCTTTCTTT. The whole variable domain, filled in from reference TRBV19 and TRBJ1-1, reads DGGITQSPKYLFRKEGQNVTLSCEQNLNHDAMYWYRQDPGQGLRLIYYSQIVNDFQKGDIAEGYSVSREKKESFPLTVTSAQKNPTAFYLCASTARDTEAFFGQGTRLTVV.

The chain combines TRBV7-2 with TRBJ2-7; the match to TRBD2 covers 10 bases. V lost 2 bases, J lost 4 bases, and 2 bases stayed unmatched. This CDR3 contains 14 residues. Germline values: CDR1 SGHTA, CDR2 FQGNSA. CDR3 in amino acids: CASSLTSGIYEQYF. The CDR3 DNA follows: TGTGCCAGCAGCTTAACTAGCGGGATTTACGAGCAGTACTTC.

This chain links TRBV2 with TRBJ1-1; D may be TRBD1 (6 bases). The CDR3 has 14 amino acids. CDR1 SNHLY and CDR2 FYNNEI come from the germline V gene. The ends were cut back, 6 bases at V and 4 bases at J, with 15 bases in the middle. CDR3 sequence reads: CASRGGPPGTEAFF. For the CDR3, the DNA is TGTGCCAGCAGGGGGGGGCCTCCGGGCACTGAAGCTTTCTTT.

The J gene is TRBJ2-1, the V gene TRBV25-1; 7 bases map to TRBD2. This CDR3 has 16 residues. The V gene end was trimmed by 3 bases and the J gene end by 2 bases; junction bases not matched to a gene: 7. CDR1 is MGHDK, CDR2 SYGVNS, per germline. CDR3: CASSDFRREPYNEQFF. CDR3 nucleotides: TGTGCCAGCAGTGATTTTAGGCGGGAGCCCTACAATGAGCAGTTCTTC.

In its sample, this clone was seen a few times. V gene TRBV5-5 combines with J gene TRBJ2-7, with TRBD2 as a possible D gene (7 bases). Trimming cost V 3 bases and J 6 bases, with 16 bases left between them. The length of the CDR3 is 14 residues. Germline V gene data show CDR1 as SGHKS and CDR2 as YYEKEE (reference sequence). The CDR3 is CASSWGAGVSEQYF. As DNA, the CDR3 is TGTGCCAGCAGCTGGGGGGCGGGAGTGAGCGAGCAGTACTTC.

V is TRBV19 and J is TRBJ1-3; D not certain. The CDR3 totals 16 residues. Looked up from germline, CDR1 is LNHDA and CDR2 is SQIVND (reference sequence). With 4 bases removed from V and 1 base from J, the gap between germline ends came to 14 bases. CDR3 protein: CASSNSGRTSGNTIYF. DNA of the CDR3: TGTGCCAGTAGTAATAGCGGACGGACGTCTGGAAACACCATATATTTT.

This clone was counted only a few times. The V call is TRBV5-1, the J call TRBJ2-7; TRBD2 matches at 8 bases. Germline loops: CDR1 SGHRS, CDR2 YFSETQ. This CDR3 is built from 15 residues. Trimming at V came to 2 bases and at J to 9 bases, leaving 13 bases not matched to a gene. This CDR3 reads CASSFMAPGGEGQYF. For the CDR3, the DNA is TGCGCCAGCAGCTTTATGGCCCCCGGGGGGGAGGGGCAGTACTTC.

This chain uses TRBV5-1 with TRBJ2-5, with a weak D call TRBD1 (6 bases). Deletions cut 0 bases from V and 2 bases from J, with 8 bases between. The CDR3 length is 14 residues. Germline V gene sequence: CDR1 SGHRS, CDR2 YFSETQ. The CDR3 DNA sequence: TGCGCCAGCAGCTTGGGGACAGATCAAGAGACCCAGTACTTC. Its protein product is CASSLGTDQETQYF.

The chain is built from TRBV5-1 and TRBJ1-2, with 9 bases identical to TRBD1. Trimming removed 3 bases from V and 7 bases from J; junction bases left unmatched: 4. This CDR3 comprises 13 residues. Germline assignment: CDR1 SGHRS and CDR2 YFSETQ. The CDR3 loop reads CASSSRQGGGYTF. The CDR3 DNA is TGCGCCAGCAGCTCAAGACAGGGGGGTGGCTACACCTTC.

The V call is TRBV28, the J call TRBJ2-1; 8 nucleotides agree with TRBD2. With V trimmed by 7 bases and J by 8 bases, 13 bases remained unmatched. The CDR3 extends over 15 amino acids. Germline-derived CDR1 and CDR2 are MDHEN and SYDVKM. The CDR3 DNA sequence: TGTGCCAGCACCCCCGGGGGGGGTCGCCGGGATGAGCAGTTCTTC. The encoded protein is CASTPGGGRRDEQFF. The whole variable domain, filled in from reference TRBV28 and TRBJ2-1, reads DVKVTQSSRYLVKRTGEKVFLECVQDMDHENMFWYRQDPGLGLRLIYFSYDVKMKEKGDIPEGYSVSREKKERFSLILESASTNQTSMYLCASTPGGGRRDEQFFGPGTRLTVL.

The chain's CDR3 is CASSTQGANTEAFF. The CDR3 DNA is TGTGCCAGTAGTACTCAGGGGGCGAACACTGAAGCTTTCTTT. This rearrangement joins TRBV19 to TRBJ1-1, with TRBD1 identical over 8 bases. There are 14 residues in the CDR3. Germline values: CDR1 LNHDA, CDR2 SQIVND (reference sequence). V was clipped by 4 bases and J by 1 base; unmatched bases: 2.

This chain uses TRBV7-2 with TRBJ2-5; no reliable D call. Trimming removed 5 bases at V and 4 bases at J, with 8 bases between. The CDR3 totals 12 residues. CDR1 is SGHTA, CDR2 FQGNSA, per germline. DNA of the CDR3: TGTGCCAGCAGCCGTCGCGTAGAGACCCAGTACTTC. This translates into CASSRRVETQYF.

CDR3 sequence: CASTRLGGTNYGYTF. CDR3 in DNA: TGTGCCAGCACGAGGCTTGGGGGGACTAACTATGGCTACACCTTC. V usage is TRBV7-9 and J usage is TRBJ1-2; TRBD1 might be the D (5 bases). The CDR3 runs to 15 residues. Trimming cost V 7 bases and J 0 bases, with 15 bases left between them. In germline, CDR1 is SEHNR, CDR2 FQNEAQ (reference sequence).

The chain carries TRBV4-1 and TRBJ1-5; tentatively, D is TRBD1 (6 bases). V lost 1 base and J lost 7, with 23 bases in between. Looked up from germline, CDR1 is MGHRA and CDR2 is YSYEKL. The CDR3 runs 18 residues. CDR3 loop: CASSQVSSMTGSEQPQHF. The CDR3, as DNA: TGCGCCAGCAGCCAAGTATCATCCATGACAGGCTCTGAGCAGCCCCAGCATTTT.